These T cell receptor beta chains were read from a single sample in a study of T cells in Graves' hyperthyroidism and ophthalmopathy. TCRdb used MiXCR to reprocess the multiplex PCR reads, holding one entry per CDR3 protein. The sample lists about 840,000 distinct CDR3 sequences, 35% to 40% occurring once. Sequences were obtained from blood. The receptors stem from a man between 18 and 35 years old with Graves' hyperthyroidism. CDR3s include the opening cysteine and the closing phenylalanine or tryptophan. D genes are given only for firm matches. Rows may omit the clone size; those that give it use once, few, many or a size class.

>TRBV20-1|-|TRBJ2-5|-
TGCAGTGCTAGAGATAATGGGGGGGGCGGTGAGACCCAGTACTTC
CSARDNGGGGETQYF
>TRBV14|-|TRBJ1-2|few
TGTGCCAGCAGCCAAGCCAGGGTACATGGCTACACCTTC
CASSQARVHGYTF
>TRBV20-1|-|TRBJ1-1|-
TGCAGTGTCAGACTGCCATTGAACACTGAAGCTTTCTTT
CSVRLPLNTEAFF
>TRBV9|TRBD2|TRBJ2-5|many
TGTGCCAGCACGCGGGAGGACAGAGAGGGGGCCCAGTACTTC
CASTREDREGAQYF
>TRBV5-6|-|TRBJ2-2|-
TGTGCCAGCATCCTCGGGGACACCGGGGAGCTGTTTTTT
CASILGDTGELFF
>TRBV25-1|TRBD1|TRBJ1-1|-
TGTGCCAGCAGTGCGTTACAGGGGGCTCAGGAAGCTTTCTTT
CASSALQGAQEAFF
>TRBV7-8|-|TRBJ1-3|many
TGTGCCAGCAGCGCTACAGGGAACACCATATATTTT
CASSATGNTIYF
>TRBV7-3|-|TRBJ1-1|-
TGTGCCAGCAGCTTCATGGGGGAAGGTGAAGCTTTCTTT
CASSFMGEGEAFF
>TRBV27|TRBD1|TRBJ1-2|-
TGTGCCAGTTCCCAAACAGGGGGCAGTGGCTACACCTTC
CASSQTGGSGYTF
>TRBV19|-|TRBJ1-1|-
TGTGCCAGTAGAGTGATGGGGTACAGCCAGAACACTGAAGCTTTCTTT
CASRVMGYSQNTEAFF
>TRBV19|-|TRBJ1-1|-
TGTGCCAGTAGTATCTACAGGGTCCCGAACACTGAAGCTTTCTTT
CASSIYRVPNTEAFF
>TRBV15|TRBD1|TRBJ1-1|many
TGTGCCACCAGCAGAGATCTCGGGACAGCGAACACTGAAGCTTTCTTT
CATSRDLGTANTEAFF
>TRBV19|-|TRBJ1-5|many
TGTGCCAGTCGCGGTCCCAGCAATCAGCCCCAGCATTTT
CASRGPSNQPQHF
>TRBV11-2|-|TRBJ2-5|many
TGTGCCAGCAGCTTACAGTACCAAGAGACCCAGTACTTC
CASSLQYQETQYF
>TRBV20-1|-|TRBJ1-1|-
TGCAGTGCGTTCCGGGACCTGAACACTGAAGCTTTCTTT
CSAFRDLNTEAFF
>TRBV19|-|TRBJ1-1|-
TGTGCCAGTAGTATATCCCAGGGGACCAACACTGAAGCTTTCTTT
CASSISQGTNTEAFF
>TRBV7-2|-|TRBJ1-5|many
TGTGCCAGCAGCTTAGCCTTAAGGGGGCCCCAGCATTTT
CASSLALRGPQHF
>TRBV7-9|-|TRBJ2-5|few
TGTGCCAGCAGCTTAGGTCAGGCAGGGAAGACCCAGTACTTC
CASSLGQAGKTQYF
>TRBV24-1|-|TRBJ2-7|-
TGTGCCACCAGCTCAGACCACGCCCGAGGGGAGCAGTACTTC
CATSSDHARGEQYF
>TRBV12-3/TRBV12-4|-|TRBJ1-4|-
TGTGCCAGCAGTGGTGGGGAAACTGAAAAACTGTTTTTT
CASSGGETEKLFF
>TRBV2|TRBD1|TRBJ1-1|many
TGTGCCAGCAGCGAAACAGGGGGATCAGTGAACACTGAAGCTTTCTTT
CASSETGGSVNTEAFF
>TRBV5-4|-|TRBJ2-7|-
TGTGCCAGCAGCAATTGGGGGGTAGGCTCCTACGAGCAGTACTTC
CASSNWGVGSYEQYF
>TRBV6-1|-|TRBJ1-2|-
TGTGCCAGCAGTGAATCGCACAGTTATGGCTACACCTTC
CASSESHSYGYTF
>TRBV15|TRBD1|TRBJ1-4|-
TGTGCCTCGACAGGGAGTAATGGTGAAAAACTGTTTTTT
CASTGSNGEKLFF
>TRBV7-9|-|TRBJ1-2|-
-
CASSFYICSADDRSLYGYTF
>TRBV10-3|-|TRBJ1-1|-
TGTGCCATCGAACTAGGGGTGAATGAAGCTTTCTTT
CAIELGVNEAFF
>TRBV6-5|-|TRBJ2-6|many
TGTGCCAGCCGCACTTCAGGGGCTGGGGCCAACGTCCTGACTTTC
CASRTSGAGANVLTF
>TRBV3-1|-|TRBJ1-3|-
TGTGCCAGCAGCCACTACGTGGCGGGAAACACCATATATTTT
CASSHYVAGNTIYF
>TRBV5-1|-|TRBJ1-3|-
TGCGCCAGCAGTTTGGAGAATCCCTCTGGAAACACCATATATTTT
CASSLENPSGNTIYF
>TRBV2|TRBD1|TRBJ2-7|many
TGTGCCAGCGCCACAGGGGACTACGAGCAGTACTTC
CASATGDYEQYF
>TRBV15|-|TRBJ1-2|-
TGTGCCACCAGCAGAGCTGTCGGTGGGGTTGGTGGCTACACCTTC
CATSRAVGGVGGYTF
>TRBV7-6|-|TRBJ1-1|many
TGTGCCAGCAGCGTCCGGACAGAATCTGAAGCTTTCTTT
CASSVRTESEAFF
>TRBV29-1|-|TRBJ1-5|many
TGCAGCGTTGAAGGACAGGACGGTCAGCCCCAGCATTTT
CSVEGQDGQPQHF
>TRBV6-1|-|TRBJ1-4|few
TGTGCCAGCAGTGGAGATACAGGGCTAAATGAAAAACTGTTTTTT
CASSGDTGLNEKLFF
>TRBV5-1|TRBD1|TRBJ1-1|few
TGCGCCAGCAGCTATGCGGGACAGGGGAAGGCTGAAGCTTTCTTT
CASSYAGQGKAEAFF